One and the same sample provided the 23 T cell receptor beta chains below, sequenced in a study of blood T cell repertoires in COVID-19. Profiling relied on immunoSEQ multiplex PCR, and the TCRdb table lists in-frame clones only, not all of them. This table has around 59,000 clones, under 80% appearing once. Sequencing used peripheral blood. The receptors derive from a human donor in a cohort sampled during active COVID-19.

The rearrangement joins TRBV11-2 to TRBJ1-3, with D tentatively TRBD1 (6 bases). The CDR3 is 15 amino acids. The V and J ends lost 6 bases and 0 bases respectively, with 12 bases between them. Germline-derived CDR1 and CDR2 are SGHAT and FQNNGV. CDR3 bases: TGTGCCAGCAGTGCTGACAGGAGCTCTGGAAACACCATATATTTT. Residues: CASSADRSSGNTIYF.

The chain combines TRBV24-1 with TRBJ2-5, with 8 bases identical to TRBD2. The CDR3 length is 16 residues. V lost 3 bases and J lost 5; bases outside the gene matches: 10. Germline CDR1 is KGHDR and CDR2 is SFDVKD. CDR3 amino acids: CATSDLTGGVGETQYF. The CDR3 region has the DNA TGTGCCACCAGTGATCTCACGGGGGGGGTCGGGGAGACCCAGTACTTC.

The DNA for the CDR3 is TGTGCCAGCAGCCAAGATATACGGGAGGGGGATACGCAGTATTTT. This translates into CASSQDIREGDTQYF. This chain joins TRBV4-2 and TRBJ2-3; the match to TRBD2 covers 8 bases. The germline V gene has CDR1 LGHNA and CDR2 YNFKEQ. The CDR3 is made up of 15 amino acids. J lost 6 bases, V lost 0 bases, and 5 bases had no gene match.

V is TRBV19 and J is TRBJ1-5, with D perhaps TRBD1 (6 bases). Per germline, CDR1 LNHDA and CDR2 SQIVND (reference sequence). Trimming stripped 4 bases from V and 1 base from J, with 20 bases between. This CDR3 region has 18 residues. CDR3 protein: CASSTAGVRPKSNQPQHF. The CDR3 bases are TGTGCCAGTAGTACCGCAGGGGTTCGCCCTAAGAGCAATCAGCCCCAGCATTTT. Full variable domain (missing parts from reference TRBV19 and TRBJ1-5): DGGITQSPKYLFRKEGQNVTLSCEQNLNHDAMYWYRQDPGQGLRLIYYSQIVNDFQKGDIAEGYSVSREKKESFPLTVTSAQKNPTAFYLCASSTAGVRPKSNQPQHFGDGTRLSIL.

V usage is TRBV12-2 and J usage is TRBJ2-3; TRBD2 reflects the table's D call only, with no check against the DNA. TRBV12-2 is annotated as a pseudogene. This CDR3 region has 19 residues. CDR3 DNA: TGTGCAAGTCGCTTAGTCATGTGGCGGGGACCGAACCAAACAGATACGCAGTATTTT. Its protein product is CASRLVMWRGPNQTDTQYF.

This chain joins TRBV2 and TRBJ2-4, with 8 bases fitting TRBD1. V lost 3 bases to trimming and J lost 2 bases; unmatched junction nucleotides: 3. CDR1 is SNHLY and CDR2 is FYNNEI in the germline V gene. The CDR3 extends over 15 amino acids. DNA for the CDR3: TGTGCCAGCAGTGAGACAGGGGTTCCCAAAAACATTCAGTACTTC. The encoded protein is CASSETGVPKNIQYF.

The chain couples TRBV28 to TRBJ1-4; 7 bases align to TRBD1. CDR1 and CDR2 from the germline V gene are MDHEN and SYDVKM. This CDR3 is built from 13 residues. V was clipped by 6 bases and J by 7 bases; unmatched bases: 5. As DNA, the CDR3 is TGTGCCAGCAGCGAGAGGGACAGTGAAAAACTGTTTTTT. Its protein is CASSERDSEKLFF.

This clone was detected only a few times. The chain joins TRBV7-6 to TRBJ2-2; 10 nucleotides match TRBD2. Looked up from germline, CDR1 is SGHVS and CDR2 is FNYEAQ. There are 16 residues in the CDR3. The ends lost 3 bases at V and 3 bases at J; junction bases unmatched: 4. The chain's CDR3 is CASSFQAGGYTGELFF. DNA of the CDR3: TGTGCCAGCAGCTTCCAAGCGGGAGGGTACACCGGGGAGCTGTTTTTT.

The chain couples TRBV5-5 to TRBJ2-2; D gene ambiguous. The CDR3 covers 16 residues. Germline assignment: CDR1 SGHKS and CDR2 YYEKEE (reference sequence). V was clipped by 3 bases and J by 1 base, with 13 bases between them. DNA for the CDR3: TGTGCCAGCAGCTCCCTTTCGAGAGGGAACACCGGGGAGCTGTTTTTT. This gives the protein CASSSLSRGNTGELFF.

The CDR3 coding sequence is TGCAGTGTTGGGGGAGGGGGCTACACCTTC. As protein: CSVGGGGYTF. The chain has TRBV20-1 and TRBJ1-2; TRBD1 might be the D (5 bases). The V and J ends lost 7 bases and 8 bases respectively, with 11 bases between them. Germline V CDR1 and CDR2: DFQATT, SNEGSKA (reference sequence). The CDR3 has 10 amino acids.

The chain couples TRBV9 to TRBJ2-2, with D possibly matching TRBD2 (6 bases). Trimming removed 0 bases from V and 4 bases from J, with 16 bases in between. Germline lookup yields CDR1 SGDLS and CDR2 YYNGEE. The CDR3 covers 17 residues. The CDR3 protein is CASSVGPTRASTGELFF. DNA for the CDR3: TGTGCCAGCAGCGTAGGACCGACTAGAGCGAGCACCGGGGAGCTGTTTTTT.

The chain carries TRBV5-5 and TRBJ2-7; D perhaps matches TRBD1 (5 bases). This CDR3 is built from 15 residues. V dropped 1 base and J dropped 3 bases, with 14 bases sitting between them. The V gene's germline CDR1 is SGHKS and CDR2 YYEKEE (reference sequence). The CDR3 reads CASSLWGAGRYEQYF. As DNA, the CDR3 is TGTGCCAGCAGCTTGTGGGGCGCCGGACGCTACGAGCAGTACTTC. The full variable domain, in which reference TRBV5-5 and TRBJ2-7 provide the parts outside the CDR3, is DAGVTQSPTHLIKTRGQQVTLRCSPISGHKSVSWYQQVLGQGPQFIFQYYEKEERGRGNFPDRFSARQFPNYSSELNVNALLLGDSALYLCASSLWGAGRYEQYFGPGTRLTVT.

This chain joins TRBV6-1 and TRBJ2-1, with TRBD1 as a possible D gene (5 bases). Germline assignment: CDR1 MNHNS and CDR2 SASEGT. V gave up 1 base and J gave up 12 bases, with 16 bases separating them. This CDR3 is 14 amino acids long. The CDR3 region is CASSEVGSGSRQFF. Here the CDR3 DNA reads TGTGCCAGCAGTGAAGTCGGCTCAGGGTCGCGGCAGTTCTTC.

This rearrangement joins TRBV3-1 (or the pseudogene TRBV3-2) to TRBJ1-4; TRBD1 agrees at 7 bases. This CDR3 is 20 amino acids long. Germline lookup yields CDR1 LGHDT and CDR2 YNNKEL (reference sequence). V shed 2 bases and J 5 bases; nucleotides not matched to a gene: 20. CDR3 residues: CASSQTIASQTGTENEKLFF. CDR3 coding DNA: TGTGCCAGCAGCCAAACCATAGCGTCTCAGACCGGGACAGAGAATGAAAAACTGTTTTTT.

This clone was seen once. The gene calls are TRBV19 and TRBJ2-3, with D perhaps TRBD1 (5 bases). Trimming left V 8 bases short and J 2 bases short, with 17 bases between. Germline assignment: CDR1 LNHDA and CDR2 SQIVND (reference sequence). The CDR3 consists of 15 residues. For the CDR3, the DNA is TGTGCCAGTCGGCCGACAGAACCTTCCACAGATACGCAGTATTTT. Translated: CASRPTEPSTDTQYF.

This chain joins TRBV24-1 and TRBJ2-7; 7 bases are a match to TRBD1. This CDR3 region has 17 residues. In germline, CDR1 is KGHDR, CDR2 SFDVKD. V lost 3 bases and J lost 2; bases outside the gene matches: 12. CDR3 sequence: CATSDGMRQGGAYEQYF. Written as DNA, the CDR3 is TGTGCCACCAGTGATGGGATGCGACAGGGTGGGGCCTACGAGCAGTACTTC.

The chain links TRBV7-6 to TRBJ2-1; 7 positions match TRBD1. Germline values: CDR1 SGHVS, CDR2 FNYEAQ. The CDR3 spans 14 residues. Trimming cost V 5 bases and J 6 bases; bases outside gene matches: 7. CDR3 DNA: TGTGCCAGCAGCCCCGGGACAGCGAGCAATGAGCAGTTCTTC. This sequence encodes CASSPGTASNEQFF.

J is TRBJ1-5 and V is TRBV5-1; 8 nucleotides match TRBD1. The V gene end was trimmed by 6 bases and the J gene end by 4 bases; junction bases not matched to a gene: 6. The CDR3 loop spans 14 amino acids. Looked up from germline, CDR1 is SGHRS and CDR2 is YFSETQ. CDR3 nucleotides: TGCGCCAGCACCACCACAGGGGGAAATCAGCCCCAGCATTTT. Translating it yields CASTTTGGNQPQHF.

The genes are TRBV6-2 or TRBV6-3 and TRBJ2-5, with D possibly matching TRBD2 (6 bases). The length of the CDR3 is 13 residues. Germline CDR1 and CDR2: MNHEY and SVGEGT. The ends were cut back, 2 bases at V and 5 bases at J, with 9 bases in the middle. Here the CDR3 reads CASSYNGGETQYF. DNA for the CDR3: TGTGCCAGCAGTTACAACGGGGGTGAGACCCAGTACTTC.

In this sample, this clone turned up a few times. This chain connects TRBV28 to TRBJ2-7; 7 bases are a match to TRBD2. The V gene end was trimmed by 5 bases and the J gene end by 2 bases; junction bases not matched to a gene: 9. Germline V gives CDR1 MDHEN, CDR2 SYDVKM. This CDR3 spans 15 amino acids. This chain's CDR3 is CASSIPRGVAYEQYF. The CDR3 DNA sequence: TGTGCCAGCAGTATCCCACGGGGGGTGGCCTACGAGCAGTACTTC.

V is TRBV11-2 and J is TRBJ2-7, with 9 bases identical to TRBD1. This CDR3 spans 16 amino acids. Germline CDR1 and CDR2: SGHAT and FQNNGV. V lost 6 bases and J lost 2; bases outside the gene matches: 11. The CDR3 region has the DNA TGTGCCAGCAGACGTACAGGGGGCGTCTCGACCTACGAGCAGTACTTC. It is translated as CASRRTGGVSTYEQYF.

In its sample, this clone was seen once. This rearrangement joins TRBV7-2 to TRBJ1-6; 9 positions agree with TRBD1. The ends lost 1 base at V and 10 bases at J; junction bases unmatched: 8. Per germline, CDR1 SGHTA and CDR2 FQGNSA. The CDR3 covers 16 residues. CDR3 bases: TGTGCCAGCAGCTTAGGAATGGGACAGGGAAGCTCACCCCTCCACTTT. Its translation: CASSLGMGQGSSPLHF.

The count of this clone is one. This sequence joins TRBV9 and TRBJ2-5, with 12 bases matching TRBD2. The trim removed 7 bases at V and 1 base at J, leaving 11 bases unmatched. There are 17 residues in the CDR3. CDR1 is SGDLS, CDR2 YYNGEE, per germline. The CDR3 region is CASGDPGTSGPQETQYF. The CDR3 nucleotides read TGTGCCAGCGGGGACCCCGGGACTAGCGGGCCCCAAGAGACCCAGTACTTC.